This T cell receptor beta chain was retrieved from a study of T cells in localized non-small cell lung cancer. Study findings and constraints: Greater blood T cell density accompanied longer overall survival. A median of 57 of the top 100 tumor clones appeared in adjacent lung, which was paired and uninvolved. Maximal T cell clonality occurred in uninvolved adjacent lung, with tumor ranking below it.

TCRdb keeps only in-frame clones here, not all; method: immunoSEQ multiplex PCR. This table holds almost 20,000 clones, approximately 91% found once. CDR1 and CDR2 from the germline V gene are MDHEN and SYDVKM. The CDR3 has 11 amino acids. Comments on this clone: What it binds is not known. Relative to the germline gene, one junction end is altered; a read error may explain this.

The gene calls are TRBV28 and TRBJ2-7; the match to TRBD1 covers 12 bases. This receptor was identified in a man between 35 and 75 years old with stage I lung adenocarcinoma. This material consisted of peripheral blood, taken before any cancer treatment. The CDR3 spells CASSSPGQGAF. CDR3 in DNA: TGTGCCAGCAGTTCTCCGGGACAGGGGGCGTTC.